The present TCR beta chain was sequenced within a study of blood T cell repertoires in COVID-19. For the study at large: The cDNA or gDNA used as material had been derived from T cells, B-cell-depleted T cells, or PBMCs.

Authors' methods: Estimation of nucleated cell counts relied on the amplification of reference gene primers. The assay was immunoSEQ multiplex PCR, and TCRdb's table has in-frame clones only and misses some. V, J and clone size were drawn from that table, and D and trimming were deduced from the DNA. Of 110,000 or so clones listed, roughly 85% were seen once; the top ten hold approximately 5%. Germline V gene lookup returns CDR1 LNHDA and CDR2 SQIVND (reference sequence). The CDR3 runs 14 residues. V shed 3 bases and J shed 9 bases, with 15 bases lying between them. Enrolled during active infection, Seattle patients were then followed longitudinally.

This clonotype was obtained from an older woman with COVID-19, enrolled during active disease. Specimen: peripheral blood. The V call is TRBV19, the J call TRBJ1-5; D remains unclear. CDR3 protein: CASSMVPETGPQHF. CDR3 nucleotides: TGTGCCAGTAGTATGGTCCCCGAAACTGGGCCCCAGCATTTT.